One sample yielded the 32 T cell receptor beta chains listed below, sequenced in a study of T cells expressing NK-cell markers. TCRdb reprocessed the 5' RACE reads and keeps a single row for each CDR3 protein, giving no DNA. The repertoire shows 250,000 to 300,000 distinct CDR3 sequences; the top ten hold roughly 4.2%. Input material: blood T cells: a sorted CD56 or NKG2C T cell subset, CD4+ or CD8+ T cells, or bulk PBMC T cells (not recorded which). The receptors stem from a woman aged 18-69 years in good health.

V is TRBV15 and J is TRBJ2-1; the TCRdb D gene call, TRBD1, has no DNA to confirm it. The germline V gene encodes CDR1 LNHNV and CDR2 YYDKDF (reference sequence). The CDR3 contains 13 residues. The CDR3 loop is CATSRDTGTEQFF.

The genes are TRBV20-1 and TRBJ2-5; the TRBD1 assignment by TCRdb is unverifiable without DNA. CDR3 size: 13 residues. Looked up from germline, CDR1 is DFQATT and CDR2 is SNEGSKA (reference sequence). Here the CDR3 reads CSAGDRGPWDQYF.

The gene calls are TRBV7-2 and TRBJ2-3; the D gene TCRdb calls, TRBD2, cannot be checked with no DNA. Germline CDR1 is SGHTA and CDR2 is FQGNSA. The CDR3 totals 17 residues. CDR3 residues: CASGRASGRGAADTQYF.

The chain has TRBV20-1 and TRBJ2-1; there is no DNA to check the TCRdb D call of TRBD2. The CDR3 consists of 14 residues. The germline V gene encodes CDR1 DFQATT and CDR2 SNEGSKA (reference sequence). The CDR3: CSDKREDSYNEQFF.

The CDR3 loop is CASSQGRNTIYF. This rearrangement joins TRBV14 to TRBJ1-3. The germline gives CDR1 SGHDN, CDR2 FVKESK. CDR3 size: 12 residues.

The J gene is TRBJ2-3, the V gene TRBV29-1; lacking DNA, the TRBD1 call made by TCRdb goes unchecked. CDR1 is SQVTM and CDR2 is ANQGSEA in the germline V gene. CDR3 length: 14 amino acids. The CDR3 sequence: CSVSTDTSTDTQYF.

The chain employs TRBV20-1 and TRBJ2-2; TCRdb lists TRBD2, though no DNA is available to test this call. In germline, CDR1 is DFQATT, CDR2 SNEGSKA (reference sequence). This CDR3 is 14 amino acids long. The chain's CDR3 is CSAILAANTGELFF.

The V call is TRBV12-3 or TRBV12-4, the J call TRBJ2-2. The CDR3 loop spans 15 amino acids. This CDR3 is CASSFSRVNTGELFF.

The chain carries TRBV20-1 and TRBJ1-3. Germline V CDR1 and CDR2: DFQATT, SNEGSKA (reference sequence). The CDR3 consists of 13 residues. CDR3 amino acids: CSARDTTGNTIYF.

The CDR3 reads CASKMVGANSPLHF. This sequence joins TRBV5-1 and TRBJ1-6; there is no DNA to check the TCRdb D call of TRBD1. The CDR3 contains 14 residues. Germline V CDR1 and CDR2: SGHRS, YFSETQ.

This rearrangement joins TRBV2 to TRBJ1-4. The CDR3 consists of 14 residues. Germline CDR1 SNHLY, CDR2 FYNNEI. This chain's CDR3 is CASRMVVANEKLFF.

The chain is built from TRBV6-2 or TRBV6-3 and TRBJ2-4; the D gene TCRdb calls, TRBD2, cannot be checked with no DNA. Germline-derived CDR1 and CDR2 are MNHEY and SVGEGT. The CDR3 is made up of 14 amino acids. This CDR3 reads CASSYLPRTSEEYF.

The chain uses TRBV3-1 and TRBJ1-2; TCRdb calls TRBD1, which cannot be checked without DNA. The CDR3 consists of 16 residues. In germline, CDR1 is LGHDT, CDR2 YNNKEL (reference sequence). CDR3 region: CASSQDPGDRSYGYTF.

The genes are TRBV28 and TRBJ2-5. CDR1 is MDHEN and CDR2 is SYDVKM in the germline V gene. This CDR3 is 14 amino acids long. The CDR3 region is CASSLFQIQETQYF. Using reference TRBV28 and TRBJ2-5 for the parts outside the CDR3, the full variable domain is DVKVTQSSRYLVKRTGEKVFLECVQDMDHENMFWYRQDPGLGLRLIYFSYDVKMKEKGDIPEGYSVSREKKERFSLILESASTNQTSMYLCASSLFQIQETQYFGPGTRLLVL.

The chain recombines TRBV7-6 with TRBJ1-3; TCRdb gives TRBD1 as the D gene, but with no DNA this cannot be confirmed. In germline, CDR1 is SGHVS, CDR2 FNYEAQ. This CDR3 comprises 17 residues. CDR3 sequence: CASSAEFAGGVGNTIYF.

The chain recombines TRBV9 with TRBJ2-7. In germline, CDR1 is SGDLS, CDR2 YYNGEE. This CDR3 region has 13 residues. CDR3 amino acids: CASSASGIDEQYF.

The CDR3 sequence is CASSTPGRSSYEQYF. This chain connects TRBV6-1 to TRBJ2-7; TCRdb's assignment of TRBD1 cannot be checked, as there is no DNA. CDR3 length: 15 amino acids. The germline V gene has CDR1 MNHNS and CDR2 SASEGT.

The gene calls are TRBV3-1 and TRBJ2-1. The CDR3 is made up of 12 amino acids. Germline V gene lookup returns CDR1 LGHDT and CDR2 YNNKEL (reference sequence). The CDR3: CASSQFDNEQFF.

This rearrangement joins TRBV7-2 to TRBJ1-6. CDR1 is SGHTA, CDR2 FQGNSA, per germline. The CDR3 covers 14 residues. The CDR3 is CASSLEGGRSPLHF.

The chain is built from TRBV20-1 and TRBJ1-2. Germline-derived CDR1 and CDR2 are DFQATT and SNEGSKA (reference sequence). This CDR3 has 12 residues. The CDR3 reads CSAGGGRYGYTF.

This chain joins TRBV9 and TRBJ2-2; the D gene TCRdb calls, TRBD2, cannot be checked with no DNA. Germline CDR1 and CDR2: SGDLS and YYNGEE. There are 16 residues in the CDR3. CDR3 residues: CASSVGGASGTGELFF.

The V gene is TRBV7-2, the J gene TRBJ1-3; the TCRdb call, TRBD1, lacks DNA for checking. CDR1 is SGHTA and CDR2 is FQGNSA in the germline V gene. CDR3 length: 13 residues. The CDR3 loop reads CASSPLPGNTIYF.

The chain is built from TRBV3-1 and TRBJ1-1; TCRdb picks TRBD1, but there is no DNA to check that call. The germline V gene has CDR1 LGHDT and CDR2 YNNKEL (reference sequence). The CDR3 is made up of 13 amino acids. The CDR3 loop is CASSLVGGTEAFF.

The chain has TRBV7-9 and TRBJ2-5; the TCRdb call, TRBD1, lacks DNA for checking. This CDR3 has 14 residues. Per the germline V gene, CDR1 is SEHNR and CDR2 is FQNEAQ (reference sequence). CDR3 sequence: CASSTPGQQETQYF. The complete variable domain, with remaining parts taken from reference TRBV7-9 and TRBJ2-5, reads DTGVSQNPRHKITKRGQNVTFRCDPISEHNRLYWYRQTLGQGPEFLTYFQNEAQLEKSRLLSDRFSAERPKGSFSTLEIQRTEQGDSAMYLCASSTPGQQETQYFGPGTRLLVL.

The V and J genes are TRBV20-1 and TRBJ2-7; TCRdb indicates TRBD1, and absent DNA this call remains unverified. The V gene's germline CDR1 is DFQATT and CDR2 SNEGSKA (reference sequence). The CDR3 contains 15 residues. The CDR3 sequence: CSARPGLNPAYEQYF.

This chain uses TRBV7-3 with TRBJ1-1. The CDR3 length is 14 residues. Germline-derived CDR1 and CDR2 are SGHTA and FQGTGA. This chain's CDR3 is CASSSGPSSGEAFF.

The chain couples TRBV20-1 to TRBJ1-1; TCRdb lists TRBD1, though no DNA is available to test this call. CDR3 length: 14 residues. Per the germline V gene, CDR1 is DFQATT and CDR2 is SNEGSKA (reference sequence). The CDR3 spells CSARDNQGYTEAFF.

The chain is built from TRBV2 and TRBJ1-2; TCRdb reports TRBD1, a call that lacks DNA to check it against. Germline CDR1 is SNHLY and CDR2 is FYNNEI. The CDR3 contains 13 residues. The CDR3 sequence is CASSRQGFYGYTF.

The rearrangement uses TRBV12-3 or TRBV12-4 and TRBJ1-1; TCRdb indicates TRBD1, and absent DNA this call remains unverified. This CDR3 is built from 13 residues. CDR3 sequence reads: CASSLGADTEAFF.

The rearrangement links TRBV12-3 or TRBV12-4 to TRBJ2-7; TCRdb selects TRBD2, and the lack of DNA leaves this call unchecked. The CDR3 totals 14 residues. CDR3 residues: CASSLLGSSYEQYF.

V is TRBV11-2 and J is TRBJ1-1; there is no DNA to check the TCRdb D call of TRBD1. The CDR3 covers 14 residues. Germline CDR1 is SGHAT and CDR2 is FQNNGV. CDR3 in amino acids: CASSFTPGNTEAFF. Based on the CDR3 plus reference TRBV11-2 and TRBJ1-1, the full variable domain is EAGVAQSPRYKIIEKRQSVAFWCNPISGHATLYWYQQILGQGPKLLIQFQNNGVVDDSQLPKDRFSAERLKGVDSTLKIQPAKLEDSAVYLCASSFTPGNTEAFFGQGTRLTVV.

The CDR3: CSARDHASEYKNIQYF. The chain links TRBV20-1 to TRBJ2-4. From germline, CDR1 is DFQATT and CDR2 SNEGSKA (reference sequence). The CDR3 sequence is 16 residues long.